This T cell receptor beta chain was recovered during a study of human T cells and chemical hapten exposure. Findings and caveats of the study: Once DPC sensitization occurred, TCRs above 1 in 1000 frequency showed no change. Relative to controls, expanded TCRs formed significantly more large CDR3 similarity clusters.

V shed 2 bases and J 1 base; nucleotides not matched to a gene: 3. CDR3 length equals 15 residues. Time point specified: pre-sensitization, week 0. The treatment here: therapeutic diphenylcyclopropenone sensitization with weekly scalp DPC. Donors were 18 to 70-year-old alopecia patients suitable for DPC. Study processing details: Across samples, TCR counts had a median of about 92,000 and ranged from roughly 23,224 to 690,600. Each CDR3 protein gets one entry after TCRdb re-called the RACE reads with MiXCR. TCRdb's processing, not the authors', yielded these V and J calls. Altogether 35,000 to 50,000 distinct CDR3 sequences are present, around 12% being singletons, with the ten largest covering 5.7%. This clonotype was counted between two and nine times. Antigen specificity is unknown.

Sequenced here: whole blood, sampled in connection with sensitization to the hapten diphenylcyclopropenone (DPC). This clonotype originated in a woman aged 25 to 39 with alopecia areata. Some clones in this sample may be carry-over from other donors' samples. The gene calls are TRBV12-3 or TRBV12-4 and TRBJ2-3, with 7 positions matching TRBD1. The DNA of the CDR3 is TGTGCCAGCAGTTTAAGAACAGGGGGCACAGATACGCAGTATTTT. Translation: CASSLRTGGTDTQYF.